This T cell receptor beta chain came from a study of shared clonotypes between healthy human individuals. This clone was recorded only once. Naive CD4+ cells were CD45RA-selected; the remaining cells were memory. The assay ran at deep level. The data were produced by immunoSEQ multiplex PCR, yet TCRdb's version contains in-frame clones alone and is incomplete. The repertoire includes some 2 million clones, 95% of them detected once, and about 0.13% sits in the top ten. This CDR3 comprises 16 residues. Germline values: CDR1 MNHEY, CDR2 SVGAGI. J lost 5 bases, V lost 2 bases, and 4 bases had no gene match.

Input material: naive CD4+ T cells sorted from blood. Subset specified: CD45RA+ positively selected. The sequence was collected from a man aged 18 to 35 in good health. V is TRBV6-5 and J is TRBJ2-3, with 13 positions matching TRBD2. In DNA, the CDR3 is TGTGCCAGCAGTTACGGATGGACTAGCGGGGGAGATACGCAGTATTTT. It specifies CASSYGWTSGGDTQYF.